The 19 T cell receptor beta chains below come from one sample, sequenced in a study of blood T cells in healthy people across ages. A second 7 to 11 cycle PCR used barcoded and J-beta primers. TCRdb re-called the 5' RACE reads through MiXCR, storing one row per CDR3 protein. The top ten hold 13% of the sample, which has 800,000 to 1,000,000 distinct CDR3 sequences, around 49% seen once. Sequenced material: blood. Receptor source: a young man in good health.

This clonotype was counted only a few times. J is TRBJ2-3 and V is TRBV5-6; D call uncertain. This CDR3 is built from 14 residues. The germline CDR1 and CDR2 sequences are SGHDT and YYEEEE. Trimming stripped 2 bases from V and 6 bases from J, with 13 bases between. The CDR3 region is CASSFPLGGDTQYF. CDR3 nucleotide sequence: TGTGCCAGCAGCTTTCCCCTAGGCGGCGATACGCAGTATTTT.

This rearrangement joins TRBV4-1 to TRBJ2-3; no firm D call. Germline CDR1 is MGHRA and CDR2 is YSYEKL. The CDR3 loop spans 14 amino acids. Trimming stripped 1 base from V and 5 bases from J, with 10 bases between. In DNA form, the CDR3 reads TGCGCCAGCAGCCAAGGGGTGGTCGGAGATACGCAGTATTTT. It codes for CASSQGVVGDTQYF.

The chain is built from TRBV19 and TRBJ1-2; perhaps TRBD1 as D (5 bases). V lost 3 bases to trimming and J lost 2 bases, with 10 bases between them. Germline lookup yields CDR1 LNHDA and CDR2 SQIVND (reference sequence). The CDR3 sequence is 14 residues long. CDR3 sequence (DNA): TGTGCCAGTAGTATTCTCGCAGGGAACTATGGCTACACCTTC. Residues: CASSILAGNYGYTF.

The chain is built from TRBV20-1 and TRBJ2-3; 15 bases are shared with TRBD2. V gave up 0 bases and J gave up 4 bases; unmatched junction bases: 17. Germline V gives CDR1 DFQATT, CDR2 SNEGSKA (reference sequence). The CDR3 length is 21 residues. CDR3 sequence reads: CSARDLLRTSGGAILPDTQYF. The CDR3, as DNA: TGCAGTGCTAGAGATCTTCTTCGGACTAGCGGGGGGGCCATCCTTCCAGATACGCAGTATTTT.

The genes are TRBV7-2 and TRBJ2-1, with 7 bases fitting TRBD2. Trimming took 5 bases from V and 9 from J; bases not matched to a gene: 10. Germline V gene data show CDR1 as SGHTA and CDR2 as FQGNSA. This CDR3 contains 14 residues. The CDR3 DNA reads TGTGCCAGCAGCCCGAACCGACTAGCAGGTGAGCAGTTCTTC. Translating gives CASSPNRLAGEQFF.

The chain links TRBV27 to TRBJ2-7; 9 bases map to TRBD2. The junction had 13 bases not matched to a gene; V was cut back by 6 bases and J by 7 bases. This CDR3 has 15 amino acids. From germline, CDR1 is MNHEY and CDR2 SMNVEV (reference sequence). In DNA form, the CDR3 reads TGTGCCAGCAGCTTAGCGGGGGCTGGGGTGTGGGAGCAGTACTTC. It codes for CASSLAGAGVWEQYF.

This chain links TRBV29-1 with TRBJ1-1; unclear D gene. The CDR3 totals 13 residues. The V gene lost 3 bases and the J gene lost 0 bases, with 8 bases spanning the gap. Per the germline V gene, CDR1 is SQVTM and CDR2 is ANQGSEA. The CDR3 region has the DNA TGCAGCGTTGAGACCCTCATGAACACTGAAGCTTTCTTT. Amino acid sequence: CSVETLMNTEAFF.

The rearrangement links TRBV9 to TRBJ1-5; possible D gene TRBD1, 5 bases. Germline V gene data show CDR1 as SGDLS and CDR2 as YYNGEE. This CDR3 is 14 amino acids long. V was pared by 4 bases and J by 3 bases, with 11 bases between. CDR3 sequence: CASSLGPPNQPQHF. The CDR3 coding sequence is TGTGCCAGCAGCTTGGGGCCTCCCAATCAGCCCCAGCATTTT.

This clonotype showed up just once. The CDR3 DNA is TGTGCCAGCAGTTGGGGACACGATCCCTACGAGCAGTACTTC. It specifies CASSWGHDPYEQYF. This rearrangement joins TRBV6-2 or TRBV6-3 to TRBJ2-7; possible D gene TRBD1, 6 bases. Germline-derived CDR1 and CDR2 are MNHEY and SVGEGT. The CDR3 extends over 14 amino acids. V shed 4 bases and J shed 2 bases, with 12 bases lying between them.

The genes are TRBV6-1 and TRBJ2-3; D ambiguous. The CDR3 contains 12 residues. V lost 5 bases to trimming and J lost 5 bases, with 8 bases between them. Germline CDR1 is MNHNS and CDR2 is SASEGT. The CDR3 is CASSKTGDTQYF. The CDR3 region has the DNA TGTGCCAGCAGTAAAACGGGAGATACGCAGTATTTT.

This clonotype was seen only a few times. A read error may produce the germline difference seen at one junction end. J is TRBJ2-1 and V is TRBV7-7; TRBD2 matches at 9 bases. CDR3 size: 15 residues. Per germline, CDR1 SSHAT and CDR2 FNYEAQ (reference sequence). CDR3 sequence reads: CASSSGLAAFDEQFF. CDR3 in DNA: TGTGCTAGCAGCTCGGGACTAGCAGCCTTCGATGAGCAGTTCTTC.

This clonotype has just a few counts. V gene TRBV27 combines with J gene TRBJ2-7; 7 bases fit TRBD2. The CDR3 is 15 residues long. Trimming cost V 8 bases and J 3 bases; bases outside gene matches: 13. CDR1 MNHEY and CDR2 SMNVEV come from the germline V gene (reference sequence). CDR3 loop: CASAHELAALYEQYF. The CDR3 DNA sequence: TGTGCCAGCGCTCATGAGCTAGCGGCACTCTACGAGCAGTACTTC.

The chain employs TRBV5-1 and TRBJ1-2, with D hard to call. Trimming stripped 4 bases from V and 4 bases from J, with 17 bases between. The CDR3 runs 15 residues. Germline V gene lookup returns CDR1 SGHRS and CDR2 YFSETQ. The CDR3 loop is CASSGEGPGTYGYTF. CDR3 sequence (DNA): TGCGCCAGCAGCGGAGAGGGCCCGGGTACCTATGGCTACACCTTC. The full variable domain, with the rest looked up from reference TRBV5-1 and TRBJ1-2, is KAGVTQTPRYLIKTRGQQVTLSCSPISGHRSVSWYQQTPGQGLQFLFEYFSETQRNKGNFPGRFSGRQFSNSRSEMNVSTLELGDSALYLCASSGEGPGTYGYTFGSGTRLTVV.

This clonotype has just one count. The chain uses TRBV7-9 and TRBJ1-1; D unclear. The germline V gene encodes CDR1 SEHNR and CDR2 FQNEAQ (reference sequence). The CDR3 is 14 amino acids. With 2 bases removed from V and 3 bases from J, the gap between germline ends came to 10 bases. CDR3: CASSLLAGDTEAFF. The DNA for the CDR3 is TGTGCCAGCAGCTTATTAGCAGGAGACACTGAAGCTTTCTTT. The whole variable domain, filled in from reference TRBV7-9 and TRBJ1-1, reads DTGVSQNPRHKITKRGQNVTFRCDPISEHNRLYWYRQTLGQGPEFLTYFQNEAQLEKSRLLSDRFSAERPKGSFSTLEIQRTEQGDSAMYLCASSLLAGDTEAFFGQGTRLTVV.

The chain combines TRBV29-1 with TRBJ1-2; no clear D gene. CDR1 SQVTM and CDR2 ANQGSEA come from the germline V gene. V gave up 4 bases and J gave up 0 bases, with 9 bases separating them. The CDR3 length is 13 residues. In nucleotides, the CDR3 is TGCAGCGTTGGAGGCCCAGCTAACTATGGCTACACCTTC. It yields the protein CSVGGPANYGYTF.

This clonotype was seen many times. The CDR3 sequence is CASSLEVTTDTQYF. The CDR3 DNA reads TGTGCCAGCAGCTTAGAAGTCACCACAGATACGCAGTATTTT. The rearrangement joins TRBV7-2 to TRBJ2-3; D gene uncertain. V lost 1 base and J lost 2, with 7 bases in between. CDR3 length: 14 amino acids. Germline-derived CDR1 and CDR2 are SGHTA and FQGNSA.

This chain joins TRBV3-1 and TRBJ2-7; a weak D match, TRBD1 (5 bases). The CDR3 has 11 amino acids. Trimming took 0 bases from V and 9 from J, leaving 6 bases between them. From germline, CDR1 is LGHDT and CDR2 YNNKEL (reference sequence). The CDR3 protein is CASSQETVQYF. CDR3 bases: TGTGCCAGCAGCCAAGAGACAGTGCAGTACTTC.

The chain employs TRBV25-1 and TRBJ1-1; no clear D gene. V was shortened by 3 bases and J by 5 bases, with 10 bases between the two germline ends. The CDR3 runs to 13 residues. Germline V lookup: CDR1 MGHDK, CDR2 SYGVNS. The CDR3 DNA reads TGTGCCAGCAGTGATCCAACGGATACTGAAGCTTTCTTT. It codes for CASSDPTDTEAFF. The complete variable domain, with remaining parts taken from reference TRBV25-1 and TRBJ1-1, reads EADIYQTPRYLVIGTGKKITLECSQTMGHDKMYWYQQDPGMELHLIHYSYGVNSTEKGDLSSESTVSRIRTEHFPLTLESARPSHTSQYLCASSDPTDTEAFFGQGTRLTVV.

Of note for this clonotype: The conserved closing phenylalanine or tryptophan is absent in this CDR3, likely reflecting a read error. The rearrangement links TRBV29-1 to TRBJ2-1; D ambiguous. The DNA end is more similar to TRBJ2-7, so the J call may be wrong. This CDR3 is 11 amino acids long. Germline V gene data show CDR1 as SQVTM and CDR2 as ANQGSEA. As DNA, the CDR3 is TGCAGCGCCCATGACTCAGGAGAGCAGTACCTC. Encoded protein: CSAHDSGEQYL.